This section outlines one T cell receptor (beta chain) sequence together with its context. Its specificity is unknown. This sample was included in a study of T cells after yellow fever vaccination. Across the study: Where fractions had low cell numbers, libraries were prepared from them with the SMART-Seq v4 Ultra Low Input RNA kit.

This CDR3 spans 17 amino acids. Germline CDR1 and CDR2: MGHRA and YSYEKL. Trimming cost V 1 base and J 4 bases, with 17 bases left between them. Template switching with 5'RACE generated the TCR cDNA and added a universal primer site and UMIs. TCRdb reanalysed the 5' RACE reads using MiXCR and keeps one entry per CDR3 protein. The data contain 150,000 to 200,000 distinct CDR3 sequences, around 9% of them singletons. Findings and limits, study-wide: Post-booster samples contained most primary-vaccination clones (approximately 96% CD4, 70% to 90% CD8). Within FACS-sorted repertoires, abundant clonotypes contaminating from the bulk population could be present.

The rearrangement joins TRBV4-1 to TRBJ1-3, with D hard to call. This clonotype originated in a man younger than 30 who received the YFV17D yellow fever vaccine. Sequenced material: CD8+ T cells sorted from PBMCs, taken 45 days after the yellow fever booster vaccination. CDR3 DNA sequence: TGCGCCAGCAGCCAAGTTGAGGGTGCGCTAGAGGGAAACACCATATATTTT. Translation gives CASSQVEGALEGNTIYF.